What follows is one T cell receptor (beta chain) and its context. The sample comes from a study of blood T cell repertoires in COVID-19. The CDR3 sequence is 15 residues long. CDR1 is LGHDT, CDR2 YNNKEL, per germline (reference sequence). V lost 1 base to trimming and J lost 6 bases; unmatched junction nucleotides: 3. In the study's own analysis: Amplification of reference gene primers provided the estimated nucleated cell counts. Clones were read by immunoSEQ multiplex PCR, and TCRdb kept only the in-frame ones, dropping some. The DNA gave D and trimming, while V, J and clone size come from that table. The sample records roughly 300,000 clones, 83% being singletons.

This clonotype was sampled from a woman aged 50 to 65 who had recovered from COVID-19. The chain is built from TRBV3-1 (or the pseudogene TRBV3-2) and TRBJ1-5; 10 nucleotides agree with TRBD1. Sequencing was carried out using peripheral blood. The CDR3 reads CASSQGQGAVQPQHF. The CDR3 DNA reads as TGTGCCAGCAGCCAAGGACAGGGGGCCGTTCAGCCCCAGCATTTT.